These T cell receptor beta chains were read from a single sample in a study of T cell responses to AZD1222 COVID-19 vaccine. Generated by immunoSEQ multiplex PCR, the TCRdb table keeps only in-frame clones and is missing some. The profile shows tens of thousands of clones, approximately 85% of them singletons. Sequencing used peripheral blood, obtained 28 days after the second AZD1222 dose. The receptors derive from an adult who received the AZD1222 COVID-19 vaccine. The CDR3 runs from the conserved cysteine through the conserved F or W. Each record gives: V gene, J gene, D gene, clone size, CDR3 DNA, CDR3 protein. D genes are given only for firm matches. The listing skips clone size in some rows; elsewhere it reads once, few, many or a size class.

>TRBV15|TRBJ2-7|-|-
TGTGCCACCAGCAGAGATAGGATTAACTACGAGCAGTACTTC
CATSRDRINYEQYF
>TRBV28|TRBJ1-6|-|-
TGTGCCAGCAGTTATCACAACGGGGGGGCGAATTCACCCCTCCACTTT
CASSYHNGGANSPLHF
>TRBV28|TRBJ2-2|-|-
TGTGCCAGCAGTTTTCCGACTGGGTCCGGGGAGCTGTTTTTT
CASSFPTGSGELFF
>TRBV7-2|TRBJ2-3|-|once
TGTGCCAGCAGCGTGGACTACCAAAGCACAGATACGCAGTATTTT
CASSVDYQSTDTQYF
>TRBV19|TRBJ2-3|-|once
TGTGCCAGTAGGGCGGGCGGTTTAGGTAGGGCGCAGTATTTT
CASRAGGLGRAQYF
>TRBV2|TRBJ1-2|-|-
TGTGCCAGCAGTGAACCCAGGGAAGTCAACGACGGCTACACCTTC
CASSEPREVNDGYTF
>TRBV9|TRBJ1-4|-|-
TGTGCCAGCAGCGTAGGTCAGGGATGGGAAAAACTGTTTTTT
CASSVGQGWEKLFF
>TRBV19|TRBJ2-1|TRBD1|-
TGTGCCAGTAGTATGGACAGGGATACCTACAATGAGCAGTTCTTC
CASSMDRDTYNEQFF
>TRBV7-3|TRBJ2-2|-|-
TGTGCCAGCAGCTCCAAAGCAGCGGTTGCGAACACCGGGGAGCTGTTTTTT
CASSSKAAVANTGELFF
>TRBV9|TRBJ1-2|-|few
TGTGCCAGCAATCGGGACATGGGGGGCTACACCTTC
CASNRDMGGYTF
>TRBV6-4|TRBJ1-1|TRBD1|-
TGTGCCAGCAGCCGGGACAGGAACACTGAAGCTTTCTTT
CASSRDRNTEAFF
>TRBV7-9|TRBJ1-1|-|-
TGTGCCAGCAGCCGAAAAAATGAGGGTGAAGCTTTCTTT
CASSRKNEGEAFF
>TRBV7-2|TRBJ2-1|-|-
TGTGCCAGCAGCCCCCTCTCGGGTAATGAGCAGTTCTTC
CASSPLSGNEQFF
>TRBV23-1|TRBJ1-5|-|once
TGCGCCAGCAGGGGGACTCGAGGGAATCAGCCCCAGCATTTT
CASRGTRGNQPQHF
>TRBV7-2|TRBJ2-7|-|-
TGTGCCAGCAGCTTAGCAGACCAGCCAGAGTACGAGCAGTACTTC
CASSLADQPEYEQYF
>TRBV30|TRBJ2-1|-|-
TGTGCCTGGAGTGTGAAGGAGTGGCACAATGAGCAGTTCTTC
CAWSVKEWHNEQFF
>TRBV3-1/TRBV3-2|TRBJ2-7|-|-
TGTGCCAGCAGCCAAGATAGGAAGCGAGAAACATACGAGCAGTACTTC
CASSQDRKRETYEQYF
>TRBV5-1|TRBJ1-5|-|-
TGCGCCAGCAGCCCCGGGTCCCGATTTGGGGAGCCCCAGCATTTT
CASSPGSRFGEPQHF
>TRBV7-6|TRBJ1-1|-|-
TGTGCCAGCAGCTTATTACGTGGGCAAACTGGCACTGAAGCTTTCTTT
CASSLLRGQTGTEAFF
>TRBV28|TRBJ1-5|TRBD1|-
TGTGCCAGCAGTTTACCCAGGGGGAGTCGTCAGCCCCAGCATTTT
CASSLPRGSRQPQHF
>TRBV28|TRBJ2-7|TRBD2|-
TGTGCCAGCAGTGCCGCCGGGGGGTCTTCTCACGAGCAGTACTTC
CASSAAGGSSHEQYF
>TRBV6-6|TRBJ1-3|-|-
TGTGCCAGCAGCCCGCGGGTTTTCGCCCTTGGAAACACCATATATTTT
CASSPRVFALGNTIYF
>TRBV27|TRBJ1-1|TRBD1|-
TGTGCCAGCAGATCTTGGACAGGCAGTACTGAAGCTTTCTTT
CASRSWTGSTEAFF
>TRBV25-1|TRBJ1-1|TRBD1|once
TGTGCCAGCATTGAAGGACAGGGAAACACTGAAGCTTTCTTT
CASIEGQGNTEAFF
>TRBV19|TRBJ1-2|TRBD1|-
TGTGCCACCAAGACAGGGAACGGCTACACCTTC
CATKTGNGYTF
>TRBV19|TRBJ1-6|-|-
TGTGCCAGTACTTCAACAGGGAGTAATTCACCCCTCCACTTT
CASTSTGSNSPLHF
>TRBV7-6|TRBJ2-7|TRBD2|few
TGTGCCAGCAGTTGCCGACTAGCGGGACTATACGAGCAGTACTTC
CASSCRLAGLYEQYF
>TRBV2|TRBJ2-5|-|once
TGTGCCAGCAGTGCGAGGTCTGGGGGGGGCAATCTGAAGACCCAGTACTTC
CASSARSGGGNLKTQYF
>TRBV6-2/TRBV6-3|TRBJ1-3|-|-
TGTGCCAGCAGTTACGACAGACGAAGCTCTGGAAACACCATATATTTT
CASSYDRRSSGNTIYF
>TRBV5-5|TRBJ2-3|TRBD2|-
TGTGCCAGCAGCGTCGGACTAGCGGACACAGATACGCAGTATTTT
CASSVGLADTDTQYF
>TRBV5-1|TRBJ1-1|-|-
TGCGCCAGCAGCTTGGTGGCAGGGTTGAACACTGAAGCTTTCTTT
CASSLVAGLNTEAFF
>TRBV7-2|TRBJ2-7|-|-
TGTGCCAGCAGCTTAAATACCGGGAGCTCCTACGAGCAGTACTTC
CASSLNTGSSYEQYF
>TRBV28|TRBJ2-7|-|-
TGTGCCAGCAGTTTATTTGAATACGAGCAGTACTTC
CASSLFEYEQYF
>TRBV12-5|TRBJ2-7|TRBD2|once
TGTGCTAGTGGTTTGGCCCACAGCGGGGGGAGCTCCTACGAGCAGTACTTC
CASGLAHSGGSSYEQYF
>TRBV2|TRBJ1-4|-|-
TGTGCCAGACGGGGGTTCGAGGGAAAACTGTTTTTT
CARRGFEGKLFF
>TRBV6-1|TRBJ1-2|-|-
TGTGCCAGCAGTGAGACCGGGGCCGGGAATGGCTACACCTTC
CASSETGAGNGYTF
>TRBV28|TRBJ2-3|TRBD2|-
TGTGCCACCTCGAGGCCGGGAGGAGGCACAGATACGCAGTATTTT
CATSRPGGGTDTQYF
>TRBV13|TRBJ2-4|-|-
TGTGCCAGCAGCTTAGGTCTGGAAAACATTCAGTACTTC
CASSLGLENIQYF
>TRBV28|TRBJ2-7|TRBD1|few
TGTGCCAGCGGAGAAACCGGGACAGGGACCCACGAGCAGTACTTC
CASGETGTGTHEQYF
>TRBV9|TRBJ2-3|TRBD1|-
TGTGCCAGCAGCTTAGATATGGGACAGGGTGGAGATACGCAGTATTTT
CASSLDMGQGGDTQYF
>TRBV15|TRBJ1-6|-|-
TGTGCCACCAGCGGTAGCTCCTATAATTCACCCCTCCACTTT
CATSGSSYNSPLHF
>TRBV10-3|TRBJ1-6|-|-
TGTGCCATCAGTGACCGGGACCCGGTCAATTCACCCCTCCACTTT
CAISDRDPVNSPLHF
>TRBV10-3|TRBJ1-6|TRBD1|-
TGTGCCATCAGTGATATAGGTCAGGGGGCGCATAATTCACCCCTCCACTTT
CAISDIGQGAHNSPLHF
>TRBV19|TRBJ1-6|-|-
TGTGCCAGTATGGGGAATTCACCCCTCCACTTT
CASMGNSPLHF
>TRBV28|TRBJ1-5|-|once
TGTGCCAGCAGTTCAGCAGATAGCAATCAGCCCCAGCATTTT
CASSSADSNQPQHF
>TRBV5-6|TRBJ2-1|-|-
TGTGCCAGCAGCTTCTTATGGGTAGGTTTAGGTTCGATCGGGAATGAGCAGTTCTTC
CASSFLWVGLGSIGNEQFF
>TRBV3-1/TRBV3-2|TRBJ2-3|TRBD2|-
TGTGCCAGCAGCGCGACTAGCGGGGAATCAGATACGCAGTATTTT
CASSATSGESDTQYF
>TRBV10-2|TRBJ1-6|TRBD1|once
TGCGCCAGCAGTGAGTCTAGACAGGGGAATTCACCCCTCCACTTT
CASSESRQGNSPLHF
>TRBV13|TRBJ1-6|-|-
TGTGCCAGCAGCTTTAGGGGTTCAGGTTCACCCCTCCACTTT
CASSFRGSGSPLHF
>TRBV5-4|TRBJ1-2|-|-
TGTGCCAGCAGCCAATTTACAGTTAACTATGGCTACACCTTC
CASSQFTVNYGYTF
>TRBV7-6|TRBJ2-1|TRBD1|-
TGTGCCAGCAGCGCACCCGGGACAGGGTCCAATGAGCAGTTCTTC
CASSAPGTGSNEQFF
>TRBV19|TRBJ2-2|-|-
TGTGCCAGTAGTCCGGGGTGGAAGGACACCGGGGAGCTGTTTTTT
CASSPGWKDTGELFF
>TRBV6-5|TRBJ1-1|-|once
TGTGCCAGCAGTACAGAGGAATGGACTGAAGCTTTCTTT
CASSTEEWTEAFF
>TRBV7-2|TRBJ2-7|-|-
TGTGCCAGCAGCTTAAGTACAGGGCTAGGTTACGAGCAGTACTTC
CASSLSTGLGYEQYF
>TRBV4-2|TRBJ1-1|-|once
TGTGCCAGCAGCCAAGGGCAGGGCAGGGGAACTGAAGCTTTCTTT
CASSQGQGRGTEAFF